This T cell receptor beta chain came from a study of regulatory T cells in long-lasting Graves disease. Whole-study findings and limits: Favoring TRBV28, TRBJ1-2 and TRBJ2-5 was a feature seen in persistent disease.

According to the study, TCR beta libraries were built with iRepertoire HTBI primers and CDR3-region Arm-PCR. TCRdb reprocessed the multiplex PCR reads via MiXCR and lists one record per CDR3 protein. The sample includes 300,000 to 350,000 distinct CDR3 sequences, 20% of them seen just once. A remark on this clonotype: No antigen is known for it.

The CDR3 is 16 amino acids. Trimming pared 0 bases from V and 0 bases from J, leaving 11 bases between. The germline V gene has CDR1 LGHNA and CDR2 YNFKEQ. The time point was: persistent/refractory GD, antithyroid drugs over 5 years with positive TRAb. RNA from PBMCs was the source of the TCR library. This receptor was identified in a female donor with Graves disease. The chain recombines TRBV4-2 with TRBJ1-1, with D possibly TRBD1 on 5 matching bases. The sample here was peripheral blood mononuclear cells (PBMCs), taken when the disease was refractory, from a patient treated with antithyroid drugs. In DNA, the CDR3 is TGTGCCAGCAGCCAAGATTTGGCAGGGCTGAACACTGAAGCTTTCTTT. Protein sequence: CASSQDLAGLNTEAFF.